Listed below are T cell receptor beta chains from one sample, sequenced in a study of cytomegalovirus exposure and HLA in healthy donors. Sequencing used immunoSEQ multiplex PCR; TCRdb keeps in-frame clones, though not all of them. This sample yields roughly 180,000 clones, of which 77% are seen a single time; approximately 1.3% belongs to the top ten. The sequenced sample was PBMCs. These receptors were taken from a woman aged 25 to 39 in good health and CMV-seropositive. Both conserved end residues are part of each CDR3. D genes are given only for firm matches. The size field is filled for only some rows; it gives once, few, many or a size class.

d_gene	v_gene	abundance	j_gene	len	CDR3nt	CDR3aa
TRBD2	TRBV19	few	TRBJ2-2	15	TGTGCCAGTAGGGGACTAGCGGCGAACACCGGGGAGCTGTTTTTT	CASRGLAANTGELFF
.	TRBV9	.	TRBJ2-7	13	TGTGCCAGCAGCGTCTCACCCTCCTACGAGCAGTACTTC	CASSVSPSYEQYF
.	TRBV29-1	.	TRBJ2-1	10	TGCAGCGCCGGGGAGGCAGAGCAGTTCTTC	CSAGEAEQFF
.	TRBV28	.	TRBJ2-2	14	TGTGCCAGCACCCCCACCGCGAAAGACGGGGAGCTGTTTTTT	CASTPTAKDGELFF
.	TRBV11-3	.	TRBJ2-2	13	TGTGCCAGCAGCTTTCCGGAGACCGGGGAGCTGTTTTTT	CASSFPETGELFF
TRBD1	TRBV10-2	.	TRBJ2-1	13	TGCGCCAGCAGTTTACAGGGGAAGAATGAGCAGTTCTTC	CASSLQGKNEQFF
TRBD1	TRBV4-3	.	TRBJ2-1	16	TGCGCCAGCAGCCGACAGACAGGGGACATCGTGGCTGAGCAGTTCTTC	CASSRQTGDIVAEQFF
.	TRBV6-5	.	TRBJ2-7	14	TGTGCCAGCAGTCAACAGGGCGGAACTTGGGAGCAGTACTTC	CASSQQGGTWEQYF
.	TRBV11-3	once	TRBJ2-2	14	TGTGCCAGCAGCTCGACTATCCTCACCGGGGAGCTGTTTTTT	CASSSTILTGELFF
TRBD1	TRBV4-1	few	TRBJ2-7	14	TGCGCCAGCAGCCAAGACAGGGGGCTTTCGGAGCAGTACTTC	CASSQDRGLSEQYF
TRBD2	TRBV5-8	.	TRBJ2-2	17	TGTGCCAGCAGCTATTCTGGGAGGGCGGCGAACACCGGGGAGCTGTTTTTT	CASSYSGRAANTGELFF
.	TRBV11-2	.	TRBJ2-7	15	TGTGCCAGCAGCTTAGTCGCTAGCTCAGTCTACGAGCAGTACTTC	CASSLVASSVYEQYF
.	TRBV4-2	.	TRBJ2-1	20	TGTGCCAGCAGCCAGCTCCCCTCGGCCGGGACAGGGACTAGAGACAATGAGCAGTTCTTC	CASSQLPSAGTGTRDNEQFF
TRBD1	TRBV28	.	TRBJ2-7	15	TGTGCCAGCAGCGATCCGGGACAGGGTTCTTACGAGCAGTACTTC	CASSDPGQGSYEQYF
.	TRBV5-5	.	TRBJ1-2	14	TGTGCCAGCAGCTTGGGGCAGTTAAACTATGGCTACACCTTC	CASSLGQLNYGYTF
.	TRBV19	once	TRBJ2-1	11	TGTGCCAGTAGTACGTACAATGAGCAGTTCTTC	CASSTYNEQFF
.	TRBV11-2	.	TRBJ2-7	13	TGTGCCAGCAGCTCAGGTGTCTCCTACGAGCAGTACTTC	CASSSGVSYEQYF
TRBD2	TRBV10-3	.	TRBJ2-3	13	TGTGCCATCAGCGGCGGGAGGGGAGATACGCAGTATTTT	CAISGGRGDTQYF
TRBD2	TRBV19	.	TRBJ2-1	16	TGTGCCAGTAACCCTAGGGGGACTAGCGGGATCAATGAGCAGTTCTTC	CASNPRGTSGINEQFF
TRBD2	TRBV11-3	.	TRBJ2-3	17	TGTGCCAGCAGCGCCGGGACTAGCGGGAGAATCGCAGATACGCAGTATTTT	CASSAGTSGRIADTQYF
.	TRBV28	.	TRBJ1-2	16	TGTGCCAGCAGTTGGGCGTCAGGGCCCTCCAGCTATGGCTACACCTTC	CASSWASGPSSYGYTF
TRBD1	TRBV27	.	TRBJ2-3	15	TGTGCCAGCAGTTTGACAGGGTCGAGCACAGATACGCAGTATTTT	CASSLTGSSTDTQYF
TRBD2	TRBV6-1	few	TRBJ2-1	16	TGTGCCAGCAGTGTCCTGACTAGCGGGGGTTACAATGAGCAGTTCTTC	CASSVLTSGGYNEQFF
.	TRBV29-1	.	TRBJ2-1	14	TGCAGCGTTGAAATCCGGTCTAGTCCTAATGAGCAGTTCTTC	CSVEIRSSPNEQFF
TRBD2	TRBV4-3	.	TRBJ2-1	15	TGCGCCAGCAGCCCACCGGGACTAGCTTACAATGAGCAGTTCTTC	CASSPPGLAYNEQFF
TRBD2	TRBV29-1	.	TRBJ2-5	17	TGCAGCGTTGAAGGGGGGACTAGCGGGAGGCTCCAAGAGACCCAGTACTTC	CSVEGGTSGRLQETQYF
TRBD2	TRBV6-5	.	TRBJ2-3	15	TGTGCCAGCAGTCGACTAGCGGGAGCGGGAGATACGCAGTATTTT	CASSRLAGAGDTQYF
TRBD2	TRBV28	.	TRBJ2-1	14	TGTGCCAGTTTCAGCGGGGCTATCTACAATGAGCAGTTCTTC	CASFSGAIYNEQFF
.	TRBV5-6	.	TRBJ2-5	15	TGTGCCAGCAGCTTGTTAGAAGCGGGCCGAGAGACCCAGTACTTC	CASSLLEAGRETQYF
TRBD2	TRBV9	.	TRBJ2-5	14	TGTGCCAGCAGCGTAGGTAGCGGGAGTGAGACCCAGTACTTC	CASSVGSGSETQYF
TRBD1	TRBV25-1	.	TRBJ1-1	12	TGTGCCTCTCGGACAGGGACCACTGAAGCTTTCTTT	CASRTGTTEAFF
TRBD1	TRBV11-2	.	TRBJ2-7	15	TGTGCCAGCAGCTTCGGACAGGGGGGCCCTTACGAGCAGTACTTC	CASSFGQGGPYEQYF
TRBD1	TRBV7-2	once	TRBJ2-5	16	TGTGCCAGCAGCTTGGGGACAGGGGCGTTCCAAGAGACCCAGTACTTC	CASSLGTGAFQETQYF
.	TRBV29-1	.	TRBJ2-1	13	TGCAGCGTTCCCCGGTTCAGCGGCGGTGAGCAGTTCTTC	CSVPRFSGGEQFF
.	TRBV6-5	once	TRBJ2-7	15	TGTGCCAGCAGAGGACGCGCGGAGGGCTCCTACGAGCAGTACTTC	CASRGRAEGSYEQYF
.	TRBV30	few	TRBJ2-7	14	TGTGCCTGGGCACTAGGGGGTGTTACCTACGAGCAGTACTTC	CAWALGGVTYEQYF